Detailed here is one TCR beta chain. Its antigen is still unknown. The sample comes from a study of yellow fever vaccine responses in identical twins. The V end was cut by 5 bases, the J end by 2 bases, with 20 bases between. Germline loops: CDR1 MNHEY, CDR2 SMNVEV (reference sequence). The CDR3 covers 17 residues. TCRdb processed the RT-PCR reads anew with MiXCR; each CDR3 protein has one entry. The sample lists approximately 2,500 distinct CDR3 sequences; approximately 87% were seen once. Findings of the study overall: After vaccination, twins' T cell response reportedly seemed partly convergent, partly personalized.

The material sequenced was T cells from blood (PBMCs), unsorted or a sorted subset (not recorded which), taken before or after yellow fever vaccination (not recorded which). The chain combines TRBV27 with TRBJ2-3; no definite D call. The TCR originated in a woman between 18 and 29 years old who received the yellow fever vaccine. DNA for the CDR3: TGTGCCAGCAGTAAACATCGCTGGGCGGACGCCACAGATACGCAGTATTTT. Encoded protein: CASSKHRWADATDTQYF.